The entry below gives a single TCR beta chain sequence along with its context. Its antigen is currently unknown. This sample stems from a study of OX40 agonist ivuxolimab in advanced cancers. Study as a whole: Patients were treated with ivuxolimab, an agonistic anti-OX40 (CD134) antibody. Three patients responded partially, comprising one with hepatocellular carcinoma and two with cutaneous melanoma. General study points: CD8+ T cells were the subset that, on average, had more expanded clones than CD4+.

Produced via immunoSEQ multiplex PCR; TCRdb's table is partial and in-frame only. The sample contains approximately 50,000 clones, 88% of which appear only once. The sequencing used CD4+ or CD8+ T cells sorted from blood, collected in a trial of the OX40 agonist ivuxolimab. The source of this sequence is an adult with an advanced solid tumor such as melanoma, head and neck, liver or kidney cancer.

CDR3 coding DNA: TGTGCCATCAGTTTGGACCTCCCTCCTGACAATGAGCAGTTCTTC. Protein: CAISLDLPPDNEQFF. This chain joins TRBV10-3 and TRBJ2-1; D not resolved. Trimming shortened V by 5 bases and J by 5 bases, and 16 bases separated the two germline ends. The CDR3 is 15 amino acids. CDR1 and CDR2 (germline): ENHRY, SYGVKD.